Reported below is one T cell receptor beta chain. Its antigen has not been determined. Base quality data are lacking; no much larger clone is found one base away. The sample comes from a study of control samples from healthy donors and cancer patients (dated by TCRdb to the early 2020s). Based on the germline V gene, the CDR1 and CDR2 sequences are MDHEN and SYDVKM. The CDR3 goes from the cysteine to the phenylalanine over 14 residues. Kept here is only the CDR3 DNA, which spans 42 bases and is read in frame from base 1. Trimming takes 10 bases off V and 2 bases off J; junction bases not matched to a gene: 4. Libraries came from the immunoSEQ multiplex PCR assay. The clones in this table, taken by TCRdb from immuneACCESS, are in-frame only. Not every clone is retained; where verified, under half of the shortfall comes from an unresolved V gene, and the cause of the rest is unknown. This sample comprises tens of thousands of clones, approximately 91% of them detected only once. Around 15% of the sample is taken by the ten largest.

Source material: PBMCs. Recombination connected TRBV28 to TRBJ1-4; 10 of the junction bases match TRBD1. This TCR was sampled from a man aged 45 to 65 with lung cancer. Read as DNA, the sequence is TGTGCCACCACGGGACAGGGGACTAATGAAAAACTGTTTTTT. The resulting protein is CATTGQGTNEKLFF.